This TCR beta chain is from a study of technical replicates of blood from a few donors. Produced via immunoSEQ multiplex PCR; TCRdb's table is partial and in-frame only. This table has about 85,000 clones, approximately 94% appearing once. Trimming removed 3 bases at V and 1 base at J, with 12 bases between. Germline V CDR1 and CDR2: SEHNR, FQNEAQ (reference sequence). The CDR3 is 15 residues long. Material: T cells isolated from PBMCs. This sequence originates from a human donor in good health. The chain links TRBV7-9 to TRBJ1-1; possibly TRBD1 for D (5 bases). For the CDR3, the DNA is TGTGCCAGCAGCTTTGGTCAGGGCAAGAACACTGAAGCTTTCTTT. Translating gives CASSFGQGKNTEAFF.